The present TCR beta chain was sequenced within a study of regulatory T cells in long-lasting Graves disease. Construction of TCR beta libraries relied on iRepertoire HTBI primers and on Arm-PCR targeting CDR3 regions. TCRdb independently ran MiXCR on the multiplex PCR reads; one entry per CDR3 protein. Of approximately 350,000 distinct CDR3 sequences in the sample, roughly 12% are singletons; the top ten hold approximately 17%. Time point: newly diagnosed GD, antithyroid drugs for less than 3 months. RNA extracted from PBMCs served as the sequencing template. This clonotype was seen many times. Germline V gives CDR1 MDHEN, CDR2 SYDVKM. The length of the CDR3 is 13 residues. V shed 10 bases, J shed 10 bases, and the junction held 12 bases outside the gene matches. The same data also contributed to another study, on T cells in Graves' hyperthyroidism and ophthalmopathy. That study reports: Reasons for excluding patients were uncontrolled infection, other autoimmune disease, pregnancy or lactation.

This TCR came from a woman under 30 with Graves disease. The source was peripheral blood mononuclear cells (PBMCs), collected at new diagnosis, from a patient treated with antithyroid drugs. The chain recombines TRBV28 with TRBJ1-4; TRBD1 matches at 7 bases. CDR3 protein: CATGGTGALKLFF. The DNA for the CDR3 is TGTGCCACCGGGGGCACAGGGGCCCTAAAACTGTTTTTT.